This TCR beta chain is drawn from a study of cytomegalovirus exposure and HLA in healthy donors. CDR3 length equals 16 residues. The junction had 7 bases not matched to a gene; V was cut back by 3 bases and J by 4 bases. Germline CDR1 is ENHRY and CDR2 is SYGVKD. Remarks on this clone: Antigen: not known.

The PCR used 60 Vbeta and 13 Jbeta primers. Method: immunoSEQ multiplex PCR; TCRdb's copy keeps in-frame clones and lacks some. The sample has approximately 150,000 clones, around 67% seen once. Study-level results: When the data were analyzed later, several of the most significant clusters appeared to be linked to common viral pathogens. A previous analysis found most TCR beta V segments productive roughly 90% or roughly 30% of the time.

This chain uses TRBV10-3 with TRBJ1-5, with 9 positions matching TRBD1. The sequencing input was PBMCs. This TCR derives from a woman between 18 and 29 years old in good health and CMV-seronegative. The CDR3: CAISDLLTGGNQPQHF. As DNA, the CDR3 is TGTGCCATCAGTGACCTACTGACAGGGGGTAATCAGCCCCAGCATTTT.